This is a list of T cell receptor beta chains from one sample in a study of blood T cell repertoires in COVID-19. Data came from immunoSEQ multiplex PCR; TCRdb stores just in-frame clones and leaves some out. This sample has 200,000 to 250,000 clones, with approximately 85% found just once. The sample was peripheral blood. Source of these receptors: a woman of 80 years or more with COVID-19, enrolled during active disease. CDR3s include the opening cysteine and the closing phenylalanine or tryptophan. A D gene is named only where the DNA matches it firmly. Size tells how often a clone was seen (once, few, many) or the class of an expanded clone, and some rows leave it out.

DNA: TGTGCCAGCAGCGCAGGGGTAGGGTACAATGAGCAGTTCTTC; CDR3: CASSAGVGYNEQFF; J: TRBJ2-1; D: .; size: .; V: TRBV11-2; length: 14
DNA: TGTGCCAGCTCACCAGGGACAGGGCGCCAAGAGACCCAGTACTTC; CDR3: CASSPGTGRQETQYF; J: TRBJ2-5; D: TRBD1; size: .; V: TRBV18; length: 15
DNA: TGTGCCAGCACCCCGGACAGGGGGCAAAAAAGGGAGGAGCTGTTTTTT; CDR3: CASTPDRGQKREELFF; J: TRBJ2-2; D: TRBD1; size: .; V: TRBV6-2/TRBV6-3; length: 16
DNA: TGCGCCAGCAGCGGGACAGGTCTGAGGAACACTGAAGCTTTCTTT; CDR3: CASSGTGLRNTEAFF; J: TRBJ1-1; D: TRBD1; size: .; V: TRBV5-1; length: 15
DNA: TGTGCCAGCAGCTTACTCGGCGGGAGAGGGGAGACCCAGTACTTC; CDR3: CASSLLGGRGETQYF; J: TRBJ2-5; D: TRBD2; size: .; V: TRBV7-2; length: 15
DNA: TGTGCCAGCAGTTTAAAACAGAACTATGGCTACACCTTC; CDR3: CASSLKQNYGYTF; J: TRBJ1-2; D: .; size: once; V: TRBV12-3/TRBV12-4; length: 13
DNA: TGTGCCAGTAGTAACAGGGGGGGTAGTGCCATTCAGTACTTC; CDR3: CASSNRGGSAIQYF; J: TRBJ2-4; D: .; size: .; V: TRBV19; length: 14
DNA: TGCGCCAGCAGCGGGGGGGCGGTTCAAGAGACCCAGTACTTC; CDR3: CASSGGAVQETQYF; J: TRBJ2-5; D: .; size: .; V: TRBV5-1; length: 14
DNA: TGTGCCATCAGGACGGACATCCACCGGACCTACGAGCAGTACTTC; CDR3: CAIRTDIHRTYEQYF; J: TRBJ2-7; D: .; size: .; V: TRBV10-3; length: 15
DNA: TGTGCCAGCAGAAGCGCCCCGGCGGGGGGAAACACCATATATTTT; CDR3: CASRSAPAGGNTIYF; J: TRBJ1-3; D: .; size: .; V: TRBV2; length: 15
DNA: TGCAGCTCCTTAGAACAGATGAACACTGAAGCTTTCTTT; CDR3: CSSLEQMNTEAFF; J: TRBJ1-1; D: .; size: once; V: TRBV29-1; length: 13
DNA: TGTGCCAGCAAATCCGGGACTAGCGGGGGCTACGAGCAGTACTTC; CDR3: CASKSGTSGGYEQYF; J: TRBJ2-7; D: TRBD2; size: .; V: TRBV7-2; length: 15
DNA: TGTGCCAGCAGTGACGGGGCAGGGAGGGAGACCCAGTACTTC; CDR3: CASSDGAGRETQYF; J: TRBJ2-5; D: .; size: .; V: TRBV2; length: 14
DNA: TGCAGTTCCCCAATGAACACTGAAGCTTTCTTT; CDR3: CSSPMNTEAFF; J: TRBJ1-1; D: .; size: .; V: TRBV20-1; length: 11
DNA: TGCGCCAGCAGCCATCCAGGAGGCTATGGCTACACCTTC; CDR3: CASSHPGGYGYTF; J: TRBJ1-2; D: .; size: few; V: TRBV4-1; length: 13
DNA: TGTGCCTGGGCCCAGATGGGGGGGGCCGGCTCCTATGGCTACACCTTC; CDR3: CAWAQMGGAGSYGYTF; J: TRBJ1-2; D: .; size: .; V: TRBV30; length: 16
DNA: TGTGCCAGCAGTTACTCGCCCCGACTAGCGGGGGGGTCCTACAATGAGCAGTTCTTC; CDR3: CASSYSPRLAGGSYNEQFF; J: TRBJ2-1; D: TRBD2; size: once; V: TRBV6-2/TRBV6-3; length: 19
DNA: TGTGCCAGCAGCTTAAGGGCGGGCCAGGAAAAACTGTTTTTT; CDR3: CASSLRAGQEKLFF; J: TRBJ1-4; D: .; size: .; V: TRBV7-9; length: 14
DNA: TGTGCCAGTAGCCGGGGGGGCCGTAATGAGCAGTTCTTC; CDR3: CASSRGGRNEQFF; J: TRBJ2-1; D: TRBD2; size: .; V: TRBV19; length: 13
DNA: TGTGCCAGTAGTGCGGCGGTGTTGGTCGGACAGCCCCAGCATTTT; CDR3: CASSAAVLVGQPQHF; J: TRBJ1-5; D: .; size: .; V: TRBV19; length: 15
DNA: TGTGCCAGCAGCCTTGGGCAGTCAGCAAATTCACCCCTCCACTTT; CDR3: CASSLGQSANSPLHF; J: TRBJ1-6; D: .; size: .; V: TRBV5-4; length: 15
DNA: TGCGCCAGCAGGGGAGACCTTTTCTCTGGAAACACCATATATTTT; CDR3: CASRGDLFSGNTIYF; J: TRBJ1-3; D: .; size: once; V: TRBV10-2; length: 15
DNA: TGTGCCAGCAGCGCTCAGGGGGCTGGCGAGCAGTACTTC; CDR3: CASSAQGAGEQYF; J: TRBJ2-7; D: TRBD1; size: once; V: TRBV3-1/TRBV3-2; length: 13
DNA: TGTGCCAGCTCACTAAAAAGGAAGGACTTCGCTTTCTTT; CDR3: CASSLKRKDFAFF; J: TRBJ1-1; D: .; size: .; V: TRBV18; length: 13
DNA: TGTGCCAGCAGCTCCCCCAGGGCCAGGCCCACCGGGGAGCTGTTTTTT; CDR3: CASSSPRARPTGELFF; J: TRBJ2-2; D: .; size: .; V: TRBV7-2; length: 16
DNA: TGTGCCAGCAGCCAAGTCGACAGGGGTGGCACTGAAGCTTTCTTT; CDR3: CASSQVDRGGTEAFF; J: TRBJ1-1; D: TRBD1; size: .; V: TRBV4-2; length: 15
DNA: TGTGCCAGCAGCCCCCGGGACAGGGCGTTATCACCCCTCCACTTT; CDR3: CASSPRDRALSPLHF; J: TRBJ1-6; D: TRBD1; size: .; V: TRBV3-1/TRBV3-2; length: 15
DNA: TGTGCCAGCCTCACAGGGAATCAGCCCCAGCATTTT; CDR3: CASLTGNQPQHF; J: TRBJ1-5; D: .; size: .; V: TRBV28; length: 12